What follows are 10 T cell receptor beta chains derived from one specimen sequenced in a study of shared clonotypes between healthy human individuals. The assay was immunoSEQ multiplex PCR, and TCRdb's table has in-frame clones only and misses some. The table has 1.5 million to 2.5 million clones, about 95% seen once. Only CD45RO-negative cells positively selected for CCR7 counted as naive CD8 cells, so terminally differentiated effector memory CD45RA+ cells were excluded. Sequencing used naive CD8+ T cells sorted from blood. The receptors were sampled from a man aged 18-30 years in good health.

The V and J genes are TRBV6-5 and TRBJ2-7; no firm D call. CDR1 and CDR2 from the germline V gene are MNHEY and SVGAGI. The V end lost 7 bases, the J end lost 2 bases, and 9 bases lay between the germline ends. The CDR3 contains 12 residues. Here the CDR3 DNA reads TGTGCCAGCACCCGGCCGGCCTACGAGCAGTACTTC. Its protein product is CASTRPAYEQYF.

The chain employs TRBV7-9 and TRBJ1-1; 9 nucleotides align to TRBD1. The CDR3 covers 15 residues. Germline V gene sequence: CDR1 SEHNR, CDR2 FQNEAQ (reference sequence). The J segment lost 4 bases and the V segment lost 5 bases, leaving 8 bases of the junction unmatched. CDR3 sequence: CASSPSTGGATEAFF. The CDR3 DNA reads TGTGCCAGCAGCCCCTCCACAGGGGGCGCCACTGAAGCTTTCTTT. The full variable domain, its missing parts supplied by reference TRBV7-9 and TRBJ1-1, is DTGVSQNPRHKITKRGQNVTFRCDPISEHNRLYWYRQTLGQGPEFLTYFQNEAQLEKSRLLSDRFSAERPKGSFSTLEIQRTEQGDSAMYLCASSPSTGGATEAFFGQGTRLTVV.

J is TRBJ2-5 and V is TRBV6-5, with TRBD2 matching over 9 bases. This CDR3 has 14 amino acids. The germline V gene has CDR1 MNHEY and CDR2 SVGAGI. Germline trimming cut 6 bases from V and 2 bases from J; bases unmatched to any gene: 4. The CDR3 loop reads CASSPGLAQETQYF. The CDR3 bases are TGTGCCAGCAGCCCGGGACTAGCTCAAGAGACCCAGTACTTC.

This chain uses TRBV6-6 with TRBJ2-1; the D is unclear. The germline gives CDR1 MNHNY, CDR2 SVGAGI (reference sequence). Trimming left V 10 bases short and J 7 bases short, with 17 bases between. The CDR3 is 13 residues long. CDR3 DNA: TGTGCCACCCAGGCTCCTTACTCTAATGAGCAGTTCTTC. It is translated as CATQAPYSNEQFF.

The V call is TRBV6-5, the J call TRBJ2-3, with TRBD2 matching over 9 bases. This CDR3 has 16 amino acids. J was trimmed by 4 bases and V by 3 bases; bases with no gene match: 8. Germline lookup yields CDR1 MNHEY and CDR2 SVGAGI. This CDR3 reads CASSYKLGGRADTQYF. The CDR3 DNA reads TGTGCCAGCAGTTATAAGTTAGGCGGGAGGGCAGATACGCAGTATTTT.

This clone is a singleton in its sample. The rearrangement uses TRBV7-9 and TRBJ2-1; the D is unclear. Germline values: CDR1 SEHNR, CDR2 FQNEAQ (reference sequence). V lost 1 base and J lost 6, with 10 bases in between. The CDR3 covers 14 residues. Here the CDR3 reads CASSLVGGSNEQFF. Here the CDR3 DNA reads TGTGCCAGCAGCTTAGTTGGCGGTTCCAATGAGCAGTTCTTC.

The J gene is TRBJ1-4, the V gene TRBV7-9; D remains ambiguous. Trimming removed 5 bases at V and 7 bases at J, with 8 bases between. The CDR3 sequence is 12 residues long. Germline-derived CDR1 and CDR2 are SEHNR and FQNEAQ (reference sequence). The CDR3 region is CASSPLAEKLFF. For the CDR3, the DNA is TGTGCCAGCAGCCCACTGGCTGAAAAACTGTTTTTT.

V and J are TRBV4-1 and TRBJ2-7; D is perhaps TRBD1 (6 bases). The CDR3 loop spans 14 amino acids. Germline V CDR1 and CDR2: MGHRA, YSYEKL. V shed 2 bases and J shed 2 bases, with 10 bases lying between them. Here the CDR3 DNA reads TGCGCCAGCAGCCAATCAAGGACAGCCTACGAGCAGTACTTC. This gives the protein CASSQSRTAYEQYF.

Concerning this clone itself: This same CDR3 is encoded by further DNA sequences in the sample. The rearrangement links TRBV29-1 to TRBJ2-1; D call uncertain. The CDR3 is 10 amino acids. V was trimmed by 6 bases and J by 5 bases, leaving 5 bases between them. Germline CDR1 is SQVTM and CDR2 is ANQGSEA. The CDR3 DNA reads TGCAGCGTGGATCACAATGAGCAGTTCTTC. It specifies CSVDHNEQFF.

This chain uses TRBV27 with TRBJ1-5, with D possibly matching TRBD1 (5 bases). CDR3 length equals 15 residues. Germline CDR1 and CDR2: MNHEY and SMNVEV (reference sequence). V lost 3 bases to trimming and J lost 0 bases, with 9 bases between them. The DNA for the CDR3 is TGTGCCAGCAGTTTTACAGGAGTTAGCAATCAGCCCCAGCATTTT. Translating it yields CASSFTGVSNQPQHF.